The 5 T cell receptor beta chains given below trace back to one sample, sequenced in a study of shared clonotypes between healthy human individuals. TCRdb keeps only in-frame clones here, not all; method: immunoSEQ multiplex PCR. The profile shows millions of clones, over 85% of them singletons. Positively selected for CCR7, the CD45RO-negative cells used as naive CD8 cells excluded terminally differentiated effector memory CD45RA+ cells. Sequencing input: naive CD8+ T cells sorted from blood. Receptor source: a young man in good health.

The V and J genes are TRBV9 and TRBJ1-4; a possible D gene is TRBD1 (5 bases). This CDR3 comprises 15 residues. Germline V lookup: CDR1 SGDLS, CDR2 YYNGEE. V shed 3 bases and J shed 6 bases, with 15 bases lying between them. The CDR3 DNA follows: TGTGCCAGCAGCGCGTGGGGGAACTTAGATGAAAAACTGTTTTTT. Amino acids: CASSAWGNLDEKLFF.

This clone was observed a single time. The sample holds other DNA sequences that translate to the same CDR3. This chain joins TRBV7-9 and TRBJ2-7; D is uncertain. The CDR3 is 11 residues long. Germline CDR1 is SEHNR and CDR2 is FQNEAQ (reference sequence). Trimming shortened V by 5 bases and J by 2 bases, and 4 bases separated the two germline ends. The CDR3 is CASSGAYEQYF. CDR3 nucleotides: TGTGCCAGCAGCGGAGCCTACGAGCAGTACTTC.

The chain is built from TRBV4-1 and TRBJ2-7, with a possible D match to TRBD1 (5 bases). The CDR3 consists of 15 residues. Germline lookup yields CDR1 MGHRA and CDR2 YSYEKL. V shed 1 base and J shed 2 bases, with 12 bases lying between them. The CDR3 DNA reads as TGCGCCAGCAGCCAAGTTTGGACACAGACCTACGAGCAGTACTTC. This translates into CASSQVWTQTYEQYF.

Details on this clone: At one of its ends the junction is not consistent with the germline gene, which may arise from a read error. The chain uses TRBV7-7 and TRBJ1-3; D unresolved. The CDR3 spans 15 residues. Germline assignment: CDR1 SSHAT and CDR2 FNYEAQ (reference sequence). CDR3: CASSLAPTPGNTIYF. DNA for the CDR3: TGTGCTAGCAGCTTAGCCCCTACACCCGGAAACACCATATATTTT.

This clone was detected once. This chain joins TRBV30 and TRBJ2-7; no clear D. The V gene's germline CDR1 is GTSNPN and CDR2 SVGIG (reference sequence). The CDR3 has 11 amino acids. With 4 bases removed from V and 7 bases from J, the gap between germline ends came to 11 bases. The CDR3 loop is CAWTVGSEQYF. The DNA for the CDR3 is TGTGCCTGGACGGTGGGGTCGGAGCAGTACTTC.